These 19 T cell receptor beta chains were all obtained from the same sample, sequenced in a study of blood T cell repertoires in COVID-19. Profiled with immunoSEQ multiplex PCR; TCRdb holds only in-frame clones, not every one. Of 280,000 or so clones in the sample, 87% were seen once. Sequenced input: PBMCs or T cells enriched from blood (not recorded which). Receptors were obtained from a woman aged 40 to 49 who had recovered from COVID-19.

The chain carries TRBV24-1 and TRBJ2-1; 10 bases agree with TRBD1. The CDR3 is 15 residues long. Germline loops: CDR1 KGHDR, CDR2 SFDVKD. Germline trimming cut 4 bases from V and 8 bases from J; bases unmatched to any gene: 7. The CDR3 bases are TGTGCCACCAGTGAGACGACAGGGGGCACGGATGAGCAGTTCTTC. The encoded protein is CATSETTGGTDEQFF.

The V call is TRBV2, the J call TRBJ2-2, with TRBD1 matching over 8 bases. J was trimmed by 2 bases and V by 7 bases; bases with no gene match: 3. CDR1 SNHLY and CDR2 FYNNEI come from the germline V gene. The CDR3 runs to 14 residues. The CDR3 DNA reads TGTGCCAGCACCGGACAGGGTAACACCGGGGAGCTGTTTTTT. Translation: CASTGQGNTGELFF.

The V call is TRBV7-9, the J call TRBJ1-2, with D uncertain. Trimming shortened V by 1 base and J by 4 bases, and 16 bases separated the two germline ends. Germline values: CDR1 SEHNR, CDR2 FQNEAQ (reference sequence). The CDR3 loop spans 16 amino acids. The CDR3 nucleotides are TGTGCCAGCAGCTTAGGGATGGGTACTACTTCCTATGGCTACACCTTC. Its protein is CASSLGMGTTSYGYTF.

The J gene is TRBJ1-2, the V gene TRBV28, with 9 bases matching TRBD1. V lost 8 bases, J lost 4 bases, and 5 bases stayed unmatched. From germline, CDR1 is MDHEN and CDR2 SYDVKM. The CDR3 has 13 residues. Written as DNA, the CDR3 is TGTGCCAGCCAGACAGGGGGGGGCTATGGCTACACCTTC. Translation: CASQTGGGYGYTF.

This chain connects TRBV5-1 to TRBJ1-1; 7 positions agree with TRBD1. V gave up 3 bases and J gave up 4 bases; unmatched junction bases: 6. Germline CDR1 reads SGHRS; CDR2 reads YFSETQ. CDR3 size: 14 residues. CDR3 residues: CASSSRQGTTEAFF. CDR3 sequence (DNA): TGCGCCAGCAGCTCTCGACAGGGAACCACTGAAGCTTTCTTT. Looking up the rest from reference TRBV5-1 and TRBJ1-1 gives the full variable domain: KAGVTQTPRYLIKTRGQQVTLSCSPISGHRSVSWYQQTPGQGLQFLFEYFSETQRNKGNFPGRFSGRQFSNSRSEMNVSTLELGDSALYLCASSSRQGTTEAFFGQGTRLTVV.

The chain uses TRBV10-3 and TRBJ2-7; 14 nucleotides line up with TRBD2. The CDR3 length is 16 residues. After removal of 3 bases from V and 5 bases from J, the junction contained 6 bases not matched to a gene. Germline CDR1 reads ENHRY; CDR2 reads SYGVKD. CDR3 DNA sequence: TGTGCCATCAGTGAAGCCGGGACTAGCGGGAGAAACGAGCAGTACTTC. The encoded protein is CAISEAGTSGRNEQYF.

The rearrangement joins TRBV24-1 to TRBJ2-3; TRBD2 agrees at 9 bases. V was clipped by 4 bases and J by 2 bases; unmatched bases: 6. The CDR3 sequence is 16 residues long. Germline V gene data show CDR1 as KGHDR and CDR2 as SFDVKD. The CDR3 DNA reads as TGTGCCACCAGTGAGCAGCGGGGGGACCTCACAGATACGCAGTATTTT. It translates to CATSEQRGDLTDTQYF.

This chain connects TRBV4-1 to TRBJ2-7; D is possibly TRBD2 (6 bases). This CDR3 region has 19 residues. V was shortened by 0 bases and J by 0 bases, with 21 bases between the two germline ends. Germline CDR1 is MGHRA and CDR2 is YSYEKL. The CDR3 sequence: CASSQDWRPSGASSYEQYF. For the CDR3, the DNA is TGCGCCAGCAGCCAAGATTGGAGGCCATCGGGAGCGAGCTCCTACGAGCAGTACTTC.

V and J are TRBV5-1 and TRBJ2-7; 8 nucleotides agree with TRBD2. Losses at the gene ends were 4 bases for V and 7 bases for J; bases not matched to a gene: 7. This CDR3 comprises 13 residues. The germline V gene encodes CDR1 SGHRS and CDR2 YFSETQ. The CDR3 protein is CASSSGGPREQYF. As DNA, the CDR3 is TGCGCCAGCAGCAGCGGGGGTCCGAGGGAGCAGTACTTC.

This sequence joins TRBV7-2 and TRBJ1-1, with a possible D match to TRBD1 (6 bases). V gave up 6 bases and J gave up 5 bases, with 16 bases separating them. Germline V CDR1 and CDR2: SGHTA, FQGNSA. The length of the CDR3 is 14 residues. The CDR3 here is CASRSDSDLTEAFF. The DNA of the CDR3 is TGTGCCAGCAGATCGGACAGCGACCTGACTGAAGCTTTCTTT.

The chain couples TRBV7-6 to TRBJ2-7; TRBD1 matches 11 bases. J was trimmed by 4 bases and V by 5 bases; bases with no gene match: 7. This CDR3 contains 15 residues. Germline CDR1 SGHVS, CDR2 FNYEAQ. The CDR3: CASSQRDRGGYEQYF. The DNA of the CDR3 is TGTGCCAGCAGCCAACGGGACAGGGGGGGGTACGAGCAGTACTTC.

This chain's CDR3 is CASSPGGQVYNEQFF. CDR3 coding DNA: TGTGCCAGCAGCCCCGGTGGTCAGGTGTACAATGAGCAGTTCTTC. The chain joins TRBV5-4 to TRBJ2-1; D is unresolved. Germline V gene data show CDR1 as SGHNT and CDR2 as YYREEE (reference sequence). The CDR3 is made up of 15 amino acids. Between the trimmed V and J ends, which lost 4 bases and 4 bases, there was a span of 15 bases.

The rearrangement joins TRBV15 to TRBJ2-7; 7 nucleotides align to TRBD1. Germline lookup yields CDR1 LNHNV and CDR2 YYDKDF (reference sequence). V gave up 5 bases and J gave up 3 bases; unmatched junction bases: 10. The CDR3 contains 15 residues. The CDR3 nucleotides read TGTGCCACCAGCGGCCGACTGACAGGGAGCTACGAGCAGTACTTC. Translation gives CATSGRLTGSYEQYF.

This sequence joins TRBV5-8 and TRBJ1-4; possible D gene TRBD1, 5 bases. Looked up from germline, CDR1 is SGHTS and CDR2 is YDEGEE. Trimming removed 2 bases at V and 7 bases at J, with 12 bases between. The CDR3 spans 14 residues. CDR3 DNA: TGTGCCAGCAGCTTAGGAGGGGTCGGTGAAAAACTGTTTTTT. Protein product: CASSLGGVGEKLFF.

The V call is TRBV29-1, the J call TRBJ1-1, with TRBD1 as a possible D gene (6 bases). V lost 5 bases, J lost 5 bases, and 12 bases lay in between. The CDR3 sequence is 12 residues long. Looked up from germline, CDR1 is SQVTM and CDR2 is ANQGSEA. The CDR3 is CSVTTGWTEAFF. CDR3 DNA sequence: TGCAGCGTTACGACAGGATGGACTGAAGCTTTCTTT.

This sequence joins TRBV18 and TRBJ1-5; D may be TRBD1 (5 bases). The CDR3 is 13 amino acids. V was cut by 1 base and J by 7 bases, with 8 bases left in between. Germline lookup yields CDR1 KGHSH and CDR2 LQKENI. CDR3 protein: CASSPREGQPQHF. The CDR3 coding sequence is TGTGCCAGCTCACCACGGGAGGGGCAGCCCCAGCATTTT.

This chain joins TRBV5-1 and TRBJ2-2; TRBD2 matches at 11 bases. V was clipped by 6 bases and J by 6 bases; unmatched bases: 10. Germline V gene sequence: CDR1 SGHRS, CDR2 YFSETQ. The CDR3 runs to 16 residues. CDR3 loop: CASTHTSGSGAGELFF. The DNA for the CDR3 is TGCGCCAGCACACACACTAGCGGGAGCGGGGCCGGGGAGCTGTTTTTT.

The rearrangement uses TRBV5-5 and TRBJ1-6; D is possibly TRBD1 (6 bases). Trimming pared 2 bases from V and 5 bases from J, leaving 11 bases between. Germline V lookup: CDR1 SGHKS, CDR2 YYEKEE (reference sequence). CDR3 length: 15 residues. CDR3 coding DNA: TGTGCCAGCAGCTTTTGGGACATCGATAATTCACCCCTCCACTTT. Translating it yields CASSFWDIDNSPLHF. Full variable domain (missing parts from reference TRBV5-5 and TRBJ1-6): DAGVTQSPTHLIKTRGQQVTLRCSPISGHKSVSWYQQVLGQGPQFIFQYYEKEERGRGNFPDRFSARQFPNYSSELNVNALLLGDSALYLCASSFWDIDNSPLHFGNGTRLTVT.

This rearrangement joins TRBV30 to TRBJ2-7, with D uncertain. The CDR3 spans 13 residues. The germline CDR1 and CDR2 sequences are GTSNPN and SVGIG (reference sequence). Trimming took 0 bases from V and 2 from J, leaving 8 bases between them. CDR3 sequence: CAWSVNLAYEQYF. The CDR3 nucleotides are TGTGCCTGGAGTGTTAACTTAGCCTACGAGCAGTACTTC.